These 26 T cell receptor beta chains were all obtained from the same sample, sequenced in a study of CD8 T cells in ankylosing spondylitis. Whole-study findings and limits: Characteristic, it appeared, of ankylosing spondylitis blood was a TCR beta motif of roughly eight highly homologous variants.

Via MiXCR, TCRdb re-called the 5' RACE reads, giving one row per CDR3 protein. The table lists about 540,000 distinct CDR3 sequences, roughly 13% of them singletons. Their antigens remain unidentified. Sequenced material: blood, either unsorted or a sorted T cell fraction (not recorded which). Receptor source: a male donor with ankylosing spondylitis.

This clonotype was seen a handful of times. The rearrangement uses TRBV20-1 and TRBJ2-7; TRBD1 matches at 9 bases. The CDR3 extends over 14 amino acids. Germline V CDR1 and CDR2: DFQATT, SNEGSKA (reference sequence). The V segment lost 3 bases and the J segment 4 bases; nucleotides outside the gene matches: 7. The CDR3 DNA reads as TGCAGTGCTAGGGTGCCGGGACAGGGTTACGAGCAGTACTTC. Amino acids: CSARVPGQGYEQYF.

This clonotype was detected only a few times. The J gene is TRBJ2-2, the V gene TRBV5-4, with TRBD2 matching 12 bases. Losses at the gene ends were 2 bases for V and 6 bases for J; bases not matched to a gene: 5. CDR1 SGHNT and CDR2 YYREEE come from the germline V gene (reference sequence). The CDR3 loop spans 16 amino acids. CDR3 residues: CASSFHRTSGAGELFF. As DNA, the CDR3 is TGTGCCAGCAGCTTCCACCGGACTAGCGGGGCCGGGGAGCTGTTTTTT. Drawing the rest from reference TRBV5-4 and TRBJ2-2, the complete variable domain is ETGVTQSPTHLIKTRGQQVTLRCSSQSGHNTVSWYQQALGQGPQFIFQYYREEENGRGNFPPRFSGLQFPNYSSELNVNALELDDSALYLCASSFHRTSGAGELFFGEGSRLTVL.

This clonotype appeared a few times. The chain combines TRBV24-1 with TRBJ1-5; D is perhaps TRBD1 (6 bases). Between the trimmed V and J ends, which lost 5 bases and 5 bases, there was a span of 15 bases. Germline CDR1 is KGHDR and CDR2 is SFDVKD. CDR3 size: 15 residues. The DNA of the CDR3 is TGTGCCACCAGTGGAGGGGGGCTGGGGGATCAGCCCCAGCATTTT. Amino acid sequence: CATSGGGLGDQPQHF.

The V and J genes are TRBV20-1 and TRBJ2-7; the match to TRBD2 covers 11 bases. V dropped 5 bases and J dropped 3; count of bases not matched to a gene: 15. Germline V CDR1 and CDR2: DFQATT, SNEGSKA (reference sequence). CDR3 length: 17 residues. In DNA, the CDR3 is TGCAGTGCTCCGGGAGGGGGACTAGCGGCGTCTGGCTACGAGCAGTACTTC. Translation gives CSAPGGGLAASGYEQYF.

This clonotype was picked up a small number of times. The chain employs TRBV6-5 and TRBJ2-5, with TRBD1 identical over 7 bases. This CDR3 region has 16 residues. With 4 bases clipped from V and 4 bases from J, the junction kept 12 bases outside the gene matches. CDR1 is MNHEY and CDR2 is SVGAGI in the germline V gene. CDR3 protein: CASSSPVRTGSETQYF. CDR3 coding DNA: TGTGCCAGCAGTTCCCCGGTGCGGACAGGATCAGAGACCCAGTACTTC.

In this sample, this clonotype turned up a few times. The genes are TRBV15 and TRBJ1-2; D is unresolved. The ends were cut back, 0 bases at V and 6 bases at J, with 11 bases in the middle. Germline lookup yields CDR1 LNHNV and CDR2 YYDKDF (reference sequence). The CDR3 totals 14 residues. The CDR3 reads CATSREMVSDGYTF. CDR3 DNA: TGTGCCACCAGCAGAGAAATGGTGAGCGATGGCTACACCTTC.

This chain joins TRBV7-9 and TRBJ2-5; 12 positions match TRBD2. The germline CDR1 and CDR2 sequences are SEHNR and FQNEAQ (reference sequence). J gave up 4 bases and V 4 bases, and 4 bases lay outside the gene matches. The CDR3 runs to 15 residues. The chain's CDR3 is CASSSLAGGRETQYF. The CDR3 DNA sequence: TGTGCCAGCAGCTCACTAGCGGGAGGTCGAGAGACCCAGTACTTC.

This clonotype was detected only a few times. CDR3 DNA sequence: TGTGCCAGCAGCTTGCCCAGGGGGCCGAACTACAATGAGCAGTTCTTC. It yields the protein CASSLPRGPNYNEQFF. V and J are TRBV7-2 and TRBJ2-1; 8 nucleotides line up with TRBD1. Looked up from germline, CDR1 is SGHTA and CDR2 is FQGNSA. The trim removed 3 bases at V and 3 bases at J, leaving 7 bases unmatched. The CDR3 sequence is 16 residues long.

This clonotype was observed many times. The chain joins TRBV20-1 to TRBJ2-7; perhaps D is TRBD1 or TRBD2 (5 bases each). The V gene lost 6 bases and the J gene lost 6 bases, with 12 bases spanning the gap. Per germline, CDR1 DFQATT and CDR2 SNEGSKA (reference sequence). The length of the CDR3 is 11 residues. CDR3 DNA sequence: TGCAGTGCCTGGGACCAGTTCGAGCAGTACTTC. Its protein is CSAWDQFEQYF.

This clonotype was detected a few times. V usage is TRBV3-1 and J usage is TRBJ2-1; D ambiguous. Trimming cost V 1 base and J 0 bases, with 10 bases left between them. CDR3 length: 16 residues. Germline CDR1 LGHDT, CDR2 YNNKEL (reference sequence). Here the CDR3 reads CASSQVEASSYNEQFF. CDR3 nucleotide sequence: TGTGCCAGCAGCCAAGTAGAGGCGAGCTCCTACAATGAGCAGTTCTTC.

The CDR3 DNA sequence: TGTGCCAGCAGCCCTCATCGGAGGGTCGGCAATGAGCAGTTCTTC. It is translated as CASSPHRRVGNEQFF. The V and J genes are TRBV14 and TRBJ2-1; D is perhaps TRBD2 (6 bases). The ends were cut back, 4 bases at V and 6 bases at J, with 16 bases in the middle. Germline CDR1 SGHDN, CDR2 FVKESK. The length of the CDR3 is 15 residues. Using reference TRBV14 and TRBJ2-1 for the parts outside the CDR3, the full variable domain is EAGVTQFPSHSVIEKGQTVTLRCDPISGHDNLYWYRRVMGKEIKFLLHFVKESKQDESGMPNNRFLAERTGGTYSTLKVQPAELEDSGVYFCASSPHRRVGNEQFFGPGTRLTVL.

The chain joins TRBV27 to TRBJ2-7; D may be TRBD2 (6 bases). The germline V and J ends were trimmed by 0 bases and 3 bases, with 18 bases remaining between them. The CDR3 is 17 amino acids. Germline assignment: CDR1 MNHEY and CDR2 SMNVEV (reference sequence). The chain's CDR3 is CASSLSGEVPGLYEQYV. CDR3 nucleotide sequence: TGTGCCAGCAGTTTATCGGGTGAGGTCCCGGGACTCTACGAGCAGTACGTC.

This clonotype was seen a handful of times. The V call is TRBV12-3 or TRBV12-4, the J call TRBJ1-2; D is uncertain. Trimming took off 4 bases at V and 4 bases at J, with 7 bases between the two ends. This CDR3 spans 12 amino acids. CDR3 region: CASSSSSYGYTF. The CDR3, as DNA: TGTGCCAGCAGTTCATCTAGCTATGGCTACACCTTC.

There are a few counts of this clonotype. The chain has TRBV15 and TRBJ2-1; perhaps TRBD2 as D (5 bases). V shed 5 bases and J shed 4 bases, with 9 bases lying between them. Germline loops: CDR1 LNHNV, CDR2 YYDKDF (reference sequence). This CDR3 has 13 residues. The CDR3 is CATSADLYNEQFF. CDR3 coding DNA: TGTGCCACCAGCGCGGACTTATACAATGAGCAGTTCTTC.

In DNA form, the CDR3 reads TGTGCCAGCAGCGTTGGGCCGAACACCGGGGAGCTGTTTTTT. It is translated as CASSVGPNTGELFF. The rearrangement uses TRBV9 and TRBJ2-2; no reliable D call. There are 14 residues in the CDR3. Looked up from germline, CDR1 is SGDLS and CDR2 is YYNGEE. V was pared by 2 bases and J by 0 bases, with 5 bases between.

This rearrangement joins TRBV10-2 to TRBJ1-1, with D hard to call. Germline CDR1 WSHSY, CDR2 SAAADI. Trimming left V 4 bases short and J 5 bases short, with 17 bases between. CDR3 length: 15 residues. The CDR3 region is CASSALGETRTEAFF. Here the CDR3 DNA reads TGCGCCAGCAGTGCTCTAGGAGAGACTCGGACTGAAGCTTTCTTT.

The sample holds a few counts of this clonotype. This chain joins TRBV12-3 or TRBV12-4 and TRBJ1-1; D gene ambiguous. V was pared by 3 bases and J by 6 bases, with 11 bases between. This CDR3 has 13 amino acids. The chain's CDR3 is CASSFGEGAEAFF. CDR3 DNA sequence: TGTGCCAGCAGTTTTGGGGAGGGCGCTGAAGCTTTCTTT.

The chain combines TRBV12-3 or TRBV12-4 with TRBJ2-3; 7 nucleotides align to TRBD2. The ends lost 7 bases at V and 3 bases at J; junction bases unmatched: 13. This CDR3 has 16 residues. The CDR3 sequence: CASTLGGGSLTDTQYF. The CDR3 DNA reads TGTGCCAGCACCCTCGGTGGCGGGAGCCTAACAGATACGCAGTATTTT.

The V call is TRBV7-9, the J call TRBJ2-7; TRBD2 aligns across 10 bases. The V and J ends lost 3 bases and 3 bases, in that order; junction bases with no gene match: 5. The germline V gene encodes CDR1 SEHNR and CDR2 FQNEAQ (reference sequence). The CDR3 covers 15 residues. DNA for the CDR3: TGTGCCAGCAGCTTCGGGACTAGCGTCGACTACGAGCAGTACTTC. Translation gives CASSFGTSVDYEQYF. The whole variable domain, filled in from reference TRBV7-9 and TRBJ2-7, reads DTGVSQNPRHKITKRGQNVTFRCDPISEHNRLYWYRQTLGQGPEFLTYFQNEAQLEKSRLLSDRFSAERPKGSFSTLEIQRTEQGDSAMYLCASSFGTSVDYEQYFGPGTRLTVT.

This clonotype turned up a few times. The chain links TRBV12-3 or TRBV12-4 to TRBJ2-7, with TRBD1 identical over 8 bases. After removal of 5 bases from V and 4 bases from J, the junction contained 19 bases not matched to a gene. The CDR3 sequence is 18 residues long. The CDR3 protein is CASSPDRGRSRVNYEQYV. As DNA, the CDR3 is TGTGCCAGCAGTCCTGACAGGGGAAGAAGCCGGGTCAATTACGAGCAGTACGTC.

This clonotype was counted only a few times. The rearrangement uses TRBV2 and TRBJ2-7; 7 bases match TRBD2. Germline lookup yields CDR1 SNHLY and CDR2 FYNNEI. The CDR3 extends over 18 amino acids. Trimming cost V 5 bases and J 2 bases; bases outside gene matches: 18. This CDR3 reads CASSRLGGGTSDAYEQYF. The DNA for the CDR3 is TGTGCCAGCAGTCGCTTGGGGGGGGGAACTAGCGACGCCTACGAGCAGTACTTC.

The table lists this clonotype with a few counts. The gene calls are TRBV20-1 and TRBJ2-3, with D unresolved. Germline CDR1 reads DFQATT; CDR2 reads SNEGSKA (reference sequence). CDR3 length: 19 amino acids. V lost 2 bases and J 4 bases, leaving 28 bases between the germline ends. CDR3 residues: CSARNPSVVYESSADTQYF. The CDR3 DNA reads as TGCAGTGCTAGAAACCCTTCGGTCGTGTATGAGAGCAGCGCAGATACGCAGTATTTT.

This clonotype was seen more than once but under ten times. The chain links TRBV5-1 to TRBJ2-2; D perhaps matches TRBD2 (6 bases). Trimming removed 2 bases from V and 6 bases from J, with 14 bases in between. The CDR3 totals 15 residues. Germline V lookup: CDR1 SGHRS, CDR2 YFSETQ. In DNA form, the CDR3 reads TGCGCCAGCAGCTTAGGGACTCTTTCTCCCGGGGAGCTGTTTTTT. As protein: CASSLGTLSPGELFF.

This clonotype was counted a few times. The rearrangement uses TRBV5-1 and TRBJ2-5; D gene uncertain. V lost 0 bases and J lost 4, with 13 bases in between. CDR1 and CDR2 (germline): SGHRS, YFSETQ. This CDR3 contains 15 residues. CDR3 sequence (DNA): TGCGCCAGCAGCTTGGCCCCCGGTGCCCTAGAGACCCAGTACTTC. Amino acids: CASSLAPGALETQYF.

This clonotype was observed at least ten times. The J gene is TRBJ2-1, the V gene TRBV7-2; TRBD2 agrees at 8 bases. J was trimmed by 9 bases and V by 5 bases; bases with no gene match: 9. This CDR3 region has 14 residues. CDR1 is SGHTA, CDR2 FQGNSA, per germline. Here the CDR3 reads CASSQRSGSIEQFF. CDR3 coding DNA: TGTGCCAGCAGCCAACGGAGCGGGAGCATTGAGCAGTTCTTC. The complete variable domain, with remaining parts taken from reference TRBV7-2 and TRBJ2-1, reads GAGVSQSPSNKVTEKGKDVELRCDPISGHTALYWYRQSLGQGLEFLIYFQGNSAPDKSGLPSDRFSAERTGGSVSTLTIQRTQQEDSAVYLCASSQRSGSIEQFFGPGTRLTVL.

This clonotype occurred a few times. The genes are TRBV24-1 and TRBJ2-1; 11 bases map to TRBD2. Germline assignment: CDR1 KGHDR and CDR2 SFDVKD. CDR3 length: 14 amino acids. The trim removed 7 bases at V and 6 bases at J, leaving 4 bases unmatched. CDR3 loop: CATRGTSGVNEQFF. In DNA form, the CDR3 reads TGTGCCACCAGAGGGACTAGCGGAGTCAATGAGCAGTTCTTC.